What follows are 9 T cell receptor beta chains derived from one specimen sequenced in a study of T cell responses to AZD1222 COVID-19 vaccine. Data came from immunoSEQ multiplex PCR; TCRdb stores just in-frame clones and leaves some out. This sample has 95,000 to 150,000 clones, with approximately 87% found just once. The sequencing here drew on peripheral blood, taken on day 0 of AZD1222 vaccination. The source is an adult in good health.

This sequence joins TRBV3-1 (or the pseudogene TRBV3-2) and TRBJ2-6; no definite D call. This CDR3 contains 19 residues. Trimming cost V 1 base and J 4 bases, with 20 bases left between them. Germline V gene lookup returns CDR1 LGHDT and CDR2 YNNKEL (reference sequence). The CDR3 protein is CASSQGHQKIGLGANVLTF. In DNA, the CDR3 is TGTGCCAGCAGCCAAGGGCATCAGAAGATCGGTTTGGGGGCCAACGTCCTGACTTTC.

This sequence joins TRBV19 and TRBJ1-1; TRBD1 aligns across 7 bases. There are 14 residues in the CDR3. The V and J ends lost 10 bases and 4 bases, in that order; junction bases with no gene match: 12. Germline V CDR1 and CDR2: LNHDA, SQIVND (reference sequence). The CDR3 nucleotides read TGTGCCACCCACCTTCAGGACAGGCCCACTGAAGCTTTCTTT. Protein: CATHLQDRPTEAFF.

This clone came up once. The chain couples TRBV4-2 to TRBJ2-3, with a tentative D call TRBD2 (5 bases). This CDR3 has 14 residues. The germline CDR1 and CDR2 sequences are LGHNA and YNFKEQ. Between the trimmed V and J ends, which lost 1 base and 3 bases, there was a span of 8 bases. CDR3 amino acids: CASSQGTRTDTQYF. The CDR3 region has the DNA TGTGCCAGCAGCCAAGGGACTCGTACAGATACGCAGTATTTT.

The chain couples TRBV19 to TRBJ1-1, with 7 bases aligning to TRBD1. The ends lost 7 bases at V and 7 bases at J; junction bases unmatched: 18. CDR3 length: 16 amino acids. Germline V lookup: CDR1 LNHDA, CDR2 SQIVND (reference sequence). CDR3 sequence reads: CASISTGTGASYEAFF. In nucleotides, the CDR3 is TGTGCCAGTATATCCACGGGAACAGGGGCATCCTATGAAGCTTTCTTT.

The chain joins TRBV6-5 to TRBJ1-2, with D possibly matching TRBD1 (5 bases). V was cut by 11 bases and J by 6 bases, with 22 bases left in between. The CDR3 has 14 residues. Germline V gives CDR1 MNHEY, CDR2 SVGAGI. The CDR3 coding sequence is TGTGCCGGTAAATACCCAGGGCCTTACGATGGCTACACCTTC. This codes for CAGKYPGPYDGYTF.

The V gene is TRBV5-1, the J gene TRBJ1-1; 10 bases agree with TRBD1. Germline trimming cut 2 bases from V and 7 bases from J; bases unmatched to any gene: 14. CDR1 is SGHRS and CDR2 is YFSETQ in the germline V gene. The CDR3 runs to 17 residues. The CDR3 DNA reads as TGCGCCAGCAGCTTTGCGCTGGAGGGACAGGGGTCCCTTGAAGCTTTCTTT. Translation: CASSFALEGQGSLEAFF.

This clone has a single count. The chain links TRBV9 to TRBJ2-1; TRBD2 agrees at 14 bases. The CDR3 loop spans 17 amino acids. The germline CDR1 and CDR2 sequences are SGDLS and YYNGEE. V was clipped by 4 bases and J by 6 bases; unmatched bases: 9. The CDR3 loop is CASSSRGLAGAGNEQFF. CDR3 nucleotides: TGTGCCAGCAGCTCCCGGGGACTAGCGGGAGCCGGCAATGAGCAGTTCTTC.

The chain recombines TRBV9 with TRBJ1-1, with D maybe TRBD1 (5 bases). Germline CDR1 SGDLS, CDR2 YYNGEE. The CDR3 runs to 15 residues. V lost 4 bases and J 4 bases, leaving 17 bases between the germline ends. CDR3: CASSPRERAATEAFF. CDR3 in DNA: TGTGCCAGCAGCCCCAGGGAAAGGGCCGCCACTGAAGCTTTCTTT.

This chain links TRBV30 with TRBJ2-2; D not resolved. Trimming removed 6 bases at V and 4 bases at J, with 15 bases between. Germline CDR1 GTSNPN, CDR2 SVGIG (reference sequence). The CDR3 totals 14 residues. The CDR3 DNA sequence: TGTGCCTGCAGGACCGTCATGGGCACCGGGGAGCTGTTTTTT. Translated, it gives CACRTVMGTGELFF.